This TCR beta chain is drawn from a study of T cells in narcolepsy. About the study: Enrolled donors included narcolepsy type 1 or type 2 patients and healthy controls. Overall study results and limits: Autoreactive HCRT-specific and TRIB2-specific clonotypes were marked in same-patient CSF-versus-blood CD4+ comparisons. No autoreactive T cell clone sequences appeared in some memory CD4+ repertoires.

TCRdb's table, derived via immunoSEQ multiplex PCR, lists solely in-frame clones and lacks some. The sample lists about 29,000 clones, over 75% occurring once. This CDR3 has 16 amino acids. Trimming removed 3 bases from V and 3 bases from J, with 17 bases in between. Germline CDR1 reads LGHNT; CDR2 reads FRNRAP. On this clone: The antigen is not known.

This TCR came from a human donor in good health. The chain couples TRBV12-5 to TRBJ1-1, with D possibly being TRBD1 (6 bases). Sequencing input: memory (CD45RA-) CD4+ T cells from blood. The chain's CDR3 is CASGFSAQGRDTEAFF. In DNA form, the CDR3 reads TGTGCTAGTGGTTTTTCGGCCCAGGGGAGGGACACTGAAGCTTTCTTT.